This note documents a single TCR beta chain sequence. Its matching antigen is unknown. This record belongs to a study of cytomegalovirus exposure and HLA in healthy donors. Overall study results and limits: As a later analysis revealed, most CMV-associated TCR beta chains appeared HLA-restricted. Across HLA loci, a later analysis found differing TCR association rates, with DRB1 most and HLA-C fewest. Because they were indistinguishable, some V segments, including TRBV6-2 and TRBV6-3, were excluded.

PCR involved 60 Vbeta and 13 Jbeta primers. TCRdb's copy holds only in-frame clones and misses some; the assay was immunoSEQ multiplex PCR. This repertoire includes 200,000 or so clones. The CDR3 extends over 11 amino acids. The germline gives CDR1 SEHNR, CDR2 FQNEAQ (reference sequence). The V and J ends lost 1 base and 11 bases respectively, with 8 bases between them. The sequenced material came from PBMCs. The chain is built from TRBV7-9 and TRBJ1-1, with D tentatively TRBD1 (6 bases). The TCR originated in a boy aged 5-17 years in good health and CMV-seronegative. The CDR3 spells CASSLEGGAFF. For the CDR3, the DNA is TGTGCCAGCAGCTTAGAGGGGGGGGCTTTCTTT.